This T cell receptor (beta chain) was retrieved from a study of spatial heterogeneity in lung cancer. Study-wide background: Raw sequencing reads included, on average, more than 8.5 appearances of each unique TCR and UMI combination.

V lost 5 bases, J lost 1 base, and 14 bases lay in between. Germline values: CDR1 GTSNPN, CDR2 SVGIG (reference sequence). The CDR3 sequence is 14 residues long. Regarding the study as a whole: Counts of expanded intratumoral alpha and beta TCRs tracked tumor mutation counts.

Time point in this sample: sample taken at primary tumor resection. The 55 to 90 donors had untreated early-stage non-small cell lung cancer. The presence of a unique molecular identifier marked each TCR cDNA molecule. TCRdb called the 5' RACE reads again in MiXCR, with one record for every CDR3 protein. The sample consists of 16,000 or so distinct CDR3 sequences, approximately 6.3% of them appearing once. Note on this clonotype: Its target is unknown.

The rearrangement uses TRBV30 and TRBJ1-2, with D uncertain. Specimen: lung tumor tissue, collected at surgery. This TCR was sampled from a female donor with early-stage non-small cell lung cancer. The CDR3 reads CAWGGVWDNYGYTF. In DNA, the CDR3 is TGTGCCTGGGGCGGTGTTTGGGATAACTATGGCTACACCTTC.